Reported below is one T cell receptor beta chain. The antigen remains undetermined. This sample is drawn from a study of T cell repertoires in aging, cancer and after chemotherapy. The wider study: Donors were grouped into six age bands spanning 30 or younger through 70 or older.

Study observations and caveats: Age-matched healthy donors had significantly more diverse, less clonal blood TCR repertoires than untreated cancer patients.

TRB rearrangements spanning V, D and J were amplified using mixed TRB-A/B primers. Via MiXCR, TCRdb re-called the multiplex PCR reads, giving one row per CDR3 protein. The sample includes 700 to 850 distinct CDR3 sequences, around 60% of them seen just once. The CDR3 runs to 14 residues. After removal of 4 bases from V and 3 bases from J, the junction contained 3 bases not matched to a gene. TCR beta rearrangements were amplified from peripheral blood genomic DNA. Sequenced material: blood. The J gene is TRBJ2-7, the V gene TRBV12-3 or TRBV12-4, with 10 bases fitting TRBD1. The TCR originated in a human donor with a blood cancer. The chain's CDR3 is CASSCGTGDYEQYF. The CDR3 bases are TGTGCCAGCAGTTGCGGGACAGGGGACTACGAGCAGTACTTC.